The source of this T cell receptor (beta chain) is a study of T-cell reconstitution after alpha-beta-depleted transplantation in children. V lost 1 base and J 4 bases, leaving 10 bases between the germline ends. This CDR3 region has 14 residues. CDR1 LNHNV and CDR2 YYDKDF come from the germline V gene (reference sequence). As it was prepared, the TCRbeta library received unique molecular identifiers. TCRdb redid the calling of the PCR reads with MiXCR, one entry per CDR3 protein. The sample includes around 480,000 distinct CDR3 sequences, 32% seen only once; the top ten take about 2.3%. The chain has TRBV15 and TRBJ1-2, with D possibly matching TRBD1 (6 bases). This specimen consisted of PBMCs from the stem cell graft donor, obtained from the stem cell graft. The sequence was obtained from a human donor who donated a stem cell graft to a child with aplastic anemia. Here the CDR3 DNA reads TGTGCCACCAGCAGAGGCGGGGACATCTATGGCTACACCTTC. This encodes CATSRGGDIYGYTF.